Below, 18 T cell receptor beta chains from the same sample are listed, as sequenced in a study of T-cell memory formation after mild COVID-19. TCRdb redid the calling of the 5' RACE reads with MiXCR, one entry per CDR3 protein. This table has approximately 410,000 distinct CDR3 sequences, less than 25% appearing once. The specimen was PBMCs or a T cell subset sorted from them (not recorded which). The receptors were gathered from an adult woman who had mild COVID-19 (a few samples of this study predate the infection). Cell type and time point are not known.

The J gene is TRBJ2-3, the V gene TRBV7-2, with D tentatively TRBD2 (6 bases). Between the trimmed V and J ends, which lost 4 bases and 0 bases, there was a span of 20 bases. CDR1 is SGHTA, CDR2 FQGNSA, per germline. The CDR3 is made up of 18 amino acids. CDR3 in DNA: TGTGCCAGCAGCTCTACGCTCGGACTATCTCCTAGCACAGATACGCAGTATTTT. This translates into CASSSTLGLSPSTDTQYF.

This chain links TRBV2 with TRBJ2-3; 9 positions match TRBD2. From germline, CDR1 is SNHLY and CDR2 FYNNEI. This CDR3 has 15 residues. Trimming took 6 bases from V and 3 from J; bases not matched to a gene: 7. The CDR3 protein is CASRLREGLTDTQYF. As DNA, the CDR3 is TGTGCCAGCAGGTTGCGGGAGGGCCTAACAGATACGCAGTATTTT.

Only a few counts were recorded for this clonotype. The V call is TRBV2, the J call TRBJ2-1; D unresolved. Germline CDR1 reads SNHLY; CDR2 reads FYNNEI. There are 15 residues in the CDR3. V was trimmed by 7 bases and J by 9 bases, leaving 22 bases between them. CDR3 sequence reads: CASTPGRVSVVEQFF. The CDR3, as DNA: TGTGCCAGCACCCCCGGCCGGGTTTCGGTAGTTGAGCAGTTCTTC.

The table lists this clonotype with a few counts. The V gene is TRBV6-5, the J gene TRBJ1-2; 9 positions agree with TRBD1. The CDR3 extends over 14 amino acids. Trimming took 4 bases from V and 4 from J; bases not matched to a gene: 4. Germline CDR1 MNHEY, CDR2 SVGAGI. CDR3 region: CASSSGTGTYGYTF. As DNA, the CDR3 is TGTGCCAGCAGTTCCGGGACAGGGACCTATGGCTACACCTTC.

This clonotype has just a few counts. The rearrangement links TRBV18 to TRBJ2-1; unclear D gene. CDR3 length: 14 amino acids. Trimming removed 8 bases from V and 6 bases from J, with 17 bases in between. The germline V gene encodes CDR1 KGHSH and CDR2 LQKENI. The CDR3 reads CASQRWGSGNEQFF. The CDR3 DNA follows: TGTGCCAGCCAACGGTGGGGTTCAGGCAATGAGCAGTTCTTC. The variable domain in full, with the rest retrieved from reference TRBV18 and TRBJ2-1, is NAGVMQNPRHLVRRRGQEARLRCSPMKGHSHVYWYRQLPEEGLKFMVYLQKENIIDESGMPKERFSAEFPKEGPSILRIQQVVRGDSAAYFCASQRWGSGNEQFFGPGTRLTVL.

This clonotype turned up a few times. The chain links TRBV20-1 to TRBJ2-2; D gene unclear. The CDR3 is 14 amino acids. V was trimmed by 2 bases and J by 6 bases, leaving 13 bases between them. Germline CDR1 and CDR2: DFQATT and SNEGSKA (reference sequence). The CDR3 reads CSARRATTAGELFF. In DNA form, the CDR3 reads TGCAGTGCTAGACGGGCGACAACGGCCGGGGAGCTGTTTTTT.

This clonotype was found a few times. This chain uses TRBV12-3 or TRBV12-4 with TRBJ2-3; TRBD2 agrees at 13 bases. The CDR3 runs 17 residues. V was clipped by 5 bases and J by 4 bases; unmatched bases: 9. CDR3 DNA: TGTGCCAGCAGTCCCGGGACTAGCGGGGCAAAGGCAGATACGCAGTATTTT. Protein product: CASSPGTSGAKADTQYF.

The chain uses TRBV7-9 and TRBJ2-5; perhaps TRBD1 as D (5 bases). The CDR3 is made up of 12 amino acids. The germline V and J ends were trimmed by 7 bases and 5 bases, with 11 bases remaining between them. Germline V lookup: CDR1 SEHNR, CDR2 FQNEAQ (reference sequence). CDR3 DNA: TGTGCCAGCACCTGGACACGGGAGACCCAGTACTTC. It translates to CASTWTRETQYF.

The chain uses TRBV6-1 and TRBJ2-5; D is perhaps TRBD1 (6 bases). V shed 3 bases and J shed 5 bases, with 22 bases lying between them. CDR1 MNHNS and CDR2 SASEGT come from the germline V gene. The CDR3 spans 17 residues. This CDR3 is CASSEKADRTLWETQYF. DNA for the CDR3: TGTGCCAGCAGTGAGAAGGCTGACAGGACCTTATGGGAGACCCAGTACTTC.

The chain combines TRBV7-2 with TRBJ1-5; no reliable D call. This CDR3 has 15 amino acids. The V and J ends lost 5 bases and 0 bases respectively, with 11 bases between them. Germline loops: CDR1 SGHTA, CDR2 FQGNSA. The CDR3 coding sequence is TGTGCCAGCAGCCCCGGCCCGTATAGCAATCAGCCCCAGCATTTT. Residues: CASSPGPYSNQPQHF.

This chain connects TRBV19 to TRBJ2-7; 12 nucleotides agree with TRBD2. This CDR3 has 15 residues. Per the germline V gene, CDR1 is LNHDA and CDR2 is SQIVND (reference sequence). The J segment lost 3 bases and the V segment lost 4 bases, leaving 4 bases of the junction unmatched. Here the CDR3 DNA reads TGTGCCAGTAGTACGCTAGCGGGAGGGAGCTACGAGCAGTACTTC. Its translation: CASSTLAGGSYEQYF.

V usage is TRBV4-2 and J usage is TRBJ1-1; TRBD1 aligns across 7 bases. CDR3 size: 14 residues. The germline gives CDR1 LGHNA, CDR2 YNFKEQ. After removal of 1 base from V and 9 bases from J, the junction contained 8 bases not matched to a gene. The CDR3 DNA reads TGTGCCAGCAGCCAAGGACAGGGCGGTATAAAAGCTTTCTTT. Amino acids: CASSQGQGGIKAFF.

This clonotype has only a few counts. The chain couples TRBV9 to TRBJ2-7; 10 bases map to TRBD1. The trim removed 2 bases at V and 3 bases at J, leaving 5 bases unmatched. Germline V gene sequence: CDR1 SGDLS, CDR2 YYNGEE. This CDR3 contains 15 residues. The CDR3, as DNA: TGTGCCAGCAGCGTTGGGACAGGGGTGGGCTACGAGCAGTACTTC. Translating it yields CASSVGTGVGYEQYF.

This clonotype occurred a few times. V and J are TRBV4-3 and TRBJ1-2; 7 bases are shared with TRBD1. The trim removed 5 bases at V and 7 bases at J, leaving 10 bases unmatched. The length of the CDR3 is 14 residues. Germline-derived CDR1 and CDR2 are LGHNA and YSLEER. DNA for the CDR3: TGCGCCAGCAGCACCCGACAGGGAGGAGCTGGCTACACCTTC. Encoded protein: CASSTRQGGAGYTF.

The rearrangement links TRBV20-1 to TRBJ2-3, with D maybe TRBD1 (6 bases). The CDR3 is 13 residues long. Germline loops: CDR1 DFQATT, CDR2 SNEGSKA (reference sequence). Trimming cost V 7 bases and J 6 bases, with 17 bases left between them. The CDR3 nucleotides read TGCAGTGTCAACAGGGTATCGGTGGATACGCAGTATTTT. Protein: CSVNRVSVDTQYF.

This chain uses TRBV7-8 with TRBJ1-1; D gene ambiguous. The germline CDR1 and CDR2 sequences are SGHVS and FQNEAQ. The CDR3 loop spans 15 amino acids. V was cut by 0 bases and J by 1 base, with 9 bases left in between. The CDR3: CASSLAGPRNTEAFF. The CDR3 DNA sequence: TGTGCCAGCAGCTTAGCAGGACCCAGGAACACTGAAGCTTTCTTT.

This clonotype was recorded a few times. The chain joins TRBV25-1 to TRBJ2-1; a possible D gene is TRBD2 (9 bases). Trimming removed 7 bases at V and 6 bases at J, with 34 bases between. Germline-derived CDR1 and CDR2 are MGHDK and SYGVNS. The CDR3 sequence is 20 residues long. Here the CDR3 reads CASTAGGTGVSGRYTNEQFF. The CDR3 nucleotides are TGTGCCAGCACCGCCGGGGGGACAGGTGTCAGCGGGAGGTACACCAATGAGCAGTTCTTC.

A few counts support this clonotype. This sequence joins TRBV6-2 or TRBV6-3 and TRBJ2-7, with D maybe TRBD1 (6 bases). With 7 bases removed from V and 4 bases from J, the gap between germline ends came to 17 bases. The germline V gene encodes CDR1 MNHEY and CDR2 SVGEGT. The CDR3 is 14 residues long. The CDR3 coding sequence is TGTGCCAGCAACGACCATGGACAGAAATACGAGCAGTACTTC. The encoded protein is CASNDHGQKYEQYF.